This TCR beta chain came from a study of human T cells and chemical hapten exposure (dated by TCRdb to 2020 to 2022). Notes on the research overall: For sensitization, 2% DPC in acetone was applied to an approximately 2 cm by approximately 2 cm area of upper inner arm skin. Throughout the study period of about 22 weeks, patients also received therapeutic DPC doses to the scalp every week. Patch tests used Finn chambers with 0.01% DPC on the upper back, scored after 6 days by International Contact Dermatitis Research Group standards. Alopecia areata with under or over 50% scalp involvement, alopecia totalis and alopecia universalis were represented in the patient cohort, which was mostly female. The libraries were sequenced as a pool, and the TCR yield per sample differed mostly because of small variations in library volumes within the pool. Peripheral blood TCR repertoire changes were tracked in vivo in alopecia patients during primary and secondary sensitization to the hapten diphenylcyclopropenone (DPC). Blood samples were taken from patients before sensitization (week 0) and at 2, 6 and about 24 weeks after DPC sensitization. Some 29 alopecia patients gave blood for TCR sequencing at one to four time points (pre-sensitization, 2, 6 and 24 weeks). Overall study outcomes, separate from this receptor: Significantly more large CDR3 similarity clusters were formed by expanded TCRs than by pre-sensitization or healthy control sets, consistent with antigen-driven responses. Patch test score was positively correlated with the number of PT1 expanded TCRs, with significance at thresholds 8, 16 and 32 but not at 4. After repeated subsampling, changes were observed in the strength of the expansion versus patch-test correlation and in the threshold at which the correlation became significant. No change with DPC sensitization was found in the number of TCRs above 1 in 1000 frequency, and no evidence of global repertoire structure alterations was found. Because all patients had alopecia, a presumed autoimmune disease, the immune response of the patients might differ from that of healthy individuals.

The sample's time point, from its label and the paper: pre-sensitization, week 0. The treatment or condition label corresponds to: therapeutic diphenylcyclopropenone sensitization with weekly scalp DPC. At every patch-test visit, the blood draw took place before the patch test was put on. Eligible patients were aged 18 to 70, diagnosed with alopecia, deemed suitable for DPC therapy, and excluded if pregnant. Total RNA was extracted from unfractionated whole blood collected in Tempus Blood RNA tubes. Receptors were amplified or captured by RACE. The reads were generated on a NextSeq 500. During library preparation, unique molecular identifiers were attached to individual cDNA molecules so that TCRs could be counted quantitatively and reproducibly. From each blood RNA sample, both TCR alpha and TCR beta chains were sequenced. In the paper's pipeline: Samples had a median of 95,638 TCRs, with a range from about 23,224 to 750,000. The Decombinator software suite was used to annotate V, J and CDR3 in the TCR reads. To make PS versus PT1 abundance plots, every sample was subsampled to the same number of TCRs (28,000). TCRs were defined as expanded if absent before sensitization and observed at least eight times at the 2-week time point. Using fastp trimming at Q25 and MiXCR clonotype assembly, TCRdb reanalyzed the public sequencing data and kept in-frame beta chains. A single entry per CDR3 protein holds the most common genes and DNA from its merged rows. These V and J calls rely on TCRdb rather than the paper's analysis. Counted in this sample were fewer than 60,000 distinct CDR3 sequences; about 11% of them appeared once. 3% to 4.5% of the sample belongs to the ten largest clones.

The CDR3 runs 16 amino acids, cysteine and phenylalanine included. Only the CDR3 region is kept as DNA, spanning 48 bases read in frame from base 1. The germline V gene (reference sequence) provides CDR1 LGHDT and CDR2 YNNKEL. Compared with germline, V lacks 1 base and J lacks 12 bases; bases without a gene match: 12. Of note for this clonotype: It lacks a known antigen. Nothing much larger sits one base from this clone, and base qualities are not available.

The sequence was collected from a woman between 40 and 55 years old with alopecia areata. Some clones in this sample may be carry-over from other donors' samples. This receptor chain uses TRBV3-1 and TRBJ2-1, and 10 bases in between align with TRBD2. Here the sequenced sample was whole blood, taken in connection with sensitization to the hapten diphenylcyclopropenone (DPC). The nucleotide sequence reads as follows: TGTGCCAGCAGCCAAGGGTCTAGCGGGGGCCCTCAGGGGCAGTTCTTC. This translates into CASSQGSSGGPQGQFF.